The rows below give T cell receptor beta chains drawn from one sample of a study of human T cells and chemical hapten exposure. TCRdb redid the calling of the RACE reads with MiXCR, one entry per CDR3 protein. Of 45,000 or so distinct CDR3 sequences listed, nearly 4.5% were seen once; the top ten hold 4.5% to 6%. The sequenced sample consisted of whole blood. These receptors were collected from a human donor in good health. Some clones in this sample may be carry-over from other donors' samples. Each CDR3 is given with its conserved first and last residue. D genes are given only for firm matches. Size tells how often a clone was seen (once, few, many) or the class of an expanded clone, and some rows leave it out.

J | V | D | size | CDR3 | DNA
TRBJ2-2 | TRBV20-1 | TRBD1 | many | CSAREPGQGRTGELFF | TGCAGTGCTAGAGAACCCGGACAGGGAAGGACCGGGGAGCTGTTTTTT
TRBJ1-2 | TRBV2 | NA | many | CASSEGGFDNYGYTF | TGTGCCAGCAGTGAAGGCGGGTTTGATAACTATGGCTACACCTTC
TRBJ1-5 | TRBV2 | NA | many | CASSEPRAVNQPQHF | TGTGCCAGCAGTGAACCGAGGGCCGTCAATCAGCCCCAGCATTTT
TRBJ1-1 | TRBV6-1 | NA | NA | CASSESGGFTEAFF | TGTGCCAGCAGTGAAAGCGGTGGTTTCACTGAAGCTTTCTTT
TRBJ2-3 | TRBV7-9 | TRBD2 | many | CASSLGASGARTDTQYF | TGTGCCAGCAGCTTAGGGGCTAGCGGGGCCCGCACAGATACGCAGTATTTT
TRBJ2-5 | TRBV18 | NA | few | CASSPPGGETQYF | TGTGCCAGCTCACCACCTGGGGGAGAGACCCAGTACTTC
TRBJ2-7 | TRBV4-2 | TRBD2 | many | CASSRSTGTSERGQYF | TGTGCCAGCAGCCGCTCAACCGGGACTAGCGAGAGAGGGCAGTACTTC
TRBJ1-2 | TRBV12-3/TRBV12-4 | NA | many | CASSFMVRSYTF | TGTGCCAGCAGCTTTATGGTCCGGAGCTACACCTTC
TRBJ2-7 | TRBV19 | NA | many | CASRASPLGEQYF | TGTGCCAGTAGGGCTAGCCCTTTGGGCGAGCAGTACTTC
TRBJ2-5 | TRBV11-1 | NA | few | CASSQLRGPETQYF | TGTGCCAGCAGCCAACTTAGAGGTCCGGAGACCCAGTACTTC
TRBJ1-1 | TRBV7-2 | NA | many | CASSAGPESEAFF | TGTGCCAGCAGCGCGGGGCCAGAGAGTGAAGCTTTCTTT
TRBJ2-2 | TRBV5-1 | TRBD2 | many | CASSLALGGRSTGELFF | TGCGCCAGCAGCTTGGCCTTGGGCGGGAGAAGCACCGGGGAGCTGTTTTTT
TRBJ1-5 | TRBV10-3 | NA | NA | CAISIPGDNQPQHF | TGTGCCATCAGTATACCGGGAGACAATCAGCCCCAGCATTTT
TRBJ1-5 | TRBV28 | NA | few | CASSLSWGNQPQHF | TGTGCCAGCAGTTTATCATGGGGCAATCAGCCCCAGCATTTT
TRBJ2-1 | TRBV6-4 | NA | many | CASKPGHSYNEQFF | TGTGCCAGCAAGCCGGGACACTCCTACAATGAGCAGTTCTTC
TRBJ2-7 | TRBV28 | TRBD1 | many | CASSLDGRTGLGYEQYF | TGTGCCAGCAGTTTGGATGGAAGGACAGGCCTTGGCTACGAGCAGTACTTC
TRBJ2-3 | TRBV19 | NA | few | CASTFGSTDTQYF | TGTGCCAGTACCTTCGGTAGCACAGATACGCAGTATTTT
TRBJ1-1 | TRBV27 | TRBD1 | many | CASSFGTANTEAFF | TGTGCCAGCAGTTTCGGGACAGCGAACACTGAAGCTTTCTTT
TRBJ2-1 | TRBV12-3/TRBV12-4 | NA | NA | CASSLNPTNEQFF | TGTGCCAGCAGTTTAAACCCTACCAATGAGCAGTTCTTC
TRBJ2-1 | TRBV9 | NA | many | CASSIGFRARGNEQFF | TGTGCCAGCAGCATCGGCTTTAGGGCCCGCGGGAATGAGCAGTTCTTC
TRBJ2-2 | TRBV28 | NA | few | CATQSSGGRSVSGELFF | TGTGCCACCCAGTCCTCCGGGGGGCGATCGGTATCCGGGGAGCTGTTTTTT
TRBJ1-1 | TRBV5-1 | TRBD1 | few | CASSIPGQFTEAFF | TGCGCCAGCAGCATCCCGGGACAGTTCACTGAAGCTTTCTTT
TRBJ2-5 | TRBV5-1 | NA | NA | CASSSRHLQETQYF | TGCGCCAGCAGCTCCCGACACCTCCAAGAGACCCAGTACTTC
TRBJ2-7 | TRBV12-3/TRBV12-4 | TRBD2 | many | CASSLNGGTSGRF | TGTGCCAGCAGTTTAAACGGGGGGACTAGCGGGAGGTTC
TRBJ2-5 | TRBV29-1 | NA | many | CSVGGGAETQYF | TGCAGCGTCGGCGGGGGCGCGGAGACCCAGTACTTC
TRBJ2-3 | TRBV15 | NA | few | CATSPRRDSDTQYF | TGTGCCACCAGCCCGCGACGCGATTCAGATACGCAGTATTTT
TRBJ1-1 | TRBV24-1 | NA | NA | CATSDRQDLEAFF | TGTGCCACCAGTGATAGACAGGACCTTGAAGCTTTCTTT
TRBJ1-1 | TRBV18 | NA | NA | CASSQSRGAEFVPEAFF | TGTGCCAGCTCTCAGTCGAGGGGGGCTGAGTTCGTCCCTGAAGCTTTCTTT
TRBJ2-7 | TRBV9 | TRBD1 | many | CASSSGQGQRTYEQYF | TGTGCCAGCAGCTCCGGACAGGGTCAGAGGACCTACGAGCAGTACTTC
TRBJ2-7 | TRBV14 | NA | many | CASSPLVSGTPKYF | TGTGCCAGCAGCCCTCTCGTCTCCGGGACCCCAAAGTACTTC
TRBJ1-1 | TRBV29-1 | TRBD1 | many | CSVARQGETEAFF | TGCAGCGTCGCTCGACAGGGAGAGACTGAAGCTTTCTTT
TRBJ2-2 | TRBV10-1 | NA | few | CASSESGPRELFF | TGCGCCAGCAGTGAGTCGGGGCCCCGAGAGCTGTTTTTT
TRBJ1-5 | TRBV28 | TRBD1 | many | CASSIRTGRNQPQHF | TGTGCCAGCAGTATTAGGACAGGCCGCAATCAGCCCCAGCATTTT
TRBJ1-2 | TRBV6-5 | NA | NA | CASSYQTGQVPNYGYTF | TGTGCCAGCAGTTACCAGACCGGGCAGGTCCCTAACTATGGCTACACCTTC
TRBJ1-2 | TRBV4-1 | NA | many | CASSQPLAGDYGYTF | TGCGCCAGCAGCCAGCCACTGGCGGGTGACTATGGCTACACCTTC
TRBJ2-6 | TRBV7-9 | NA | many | CASSRHLDPVLTF | TGTGCCAGCAGCCGACACCTCGACCCCGTCCTGACTTTC
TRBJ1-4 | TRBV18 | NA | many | CASSPRTNLNEKLFF | TGTGCCAGCTCACCGAGGACAAACCTAAATGAAAAACTGTTTTTT
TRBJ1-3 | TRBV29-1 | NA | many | CSVRMTGGNTIYF | TGCAGCGTCCGGATGACAGGAGGAAACACCATATATTTT
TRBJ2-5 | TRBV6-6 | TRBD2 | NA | CASSYSTGLAGGRGTQYF | TGTGCCAGCAGTTACTCGACCGGACTAGCGGGAGGCCGCGGGACCCAGTACTTC
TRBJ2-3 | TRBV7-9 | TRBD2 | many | CASNTAGAGGPYTQYF | TGTGCCAGCAACACCGCAGGGGCGGGAGGGCCTTATACGCAGTATTTT
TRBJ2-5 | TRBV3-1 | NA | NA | CASSQRTNQETQYF | TGTGCCAGCAGCCAACGGACGAACCAAGAGACCCAGTACTTC
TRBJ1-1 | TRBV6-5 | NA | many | CASSFRGSENTEAFF | TGTGCCAGCAGTTTCCGGGGGAGTGAAAACACTGAAGCTTTCTTT